This TCR beta chain comes out of a study of blood T cell repertoires in COVID-19. Study overall: The United States, Italy and Spain provided the acute and convalescent COVID-19 samples. Sources were T cells, B-cell-depleted T cells, or PBMCs; the material itself was cDNA or gDNA.

Assay used: immunoSEQ multiplex PCR; TCRdb lists only in-frame clones, some missing. The table records more than 250,000 clones, roughly 84% of them present only once. The clonotype originates from a man over 45 with active or convalescent COVID-19. The sample taken for sequencing was peripheral blood.

The CDR3 sequence is CASSVESENGYTF. The CDR3 nucleotides are TGTGCCAGCAGCGTAGAATCGGAGAACGGCTACACCTTC. The chain couples TRBV9 to TRBJ1-2; D gene ambiguous. The ends were cut back, 0 bases at V and 8 bases at J, with 11 bases in the middle. The germline V gene has CDR1 SGDLS and CDR2 YYNGEE. This CDR3 is built from 13 residues.